The 7 T cell receptor beta chains below all came from one sample that was sequenced in a study of blood T cell repertoires in COVID-19. Sequencing was performed with immunoSEQ multiplex PCR; in TCRdb, only in-frame clones are kept and a portion is missing. The repertoire holds about 66,000 clones, about 80% seen once, with under 7% in the top ten. Material: peripheral blood. The origin of the receptors is a man in his 60s with acute or convalescent COVID-19.

This clone was detected only a few times. V usage is TRBV11-3 and J usage is TRBJ2-1, with 8 bases lining up with TRBD2. With V trimmed by 7 bases and J by 3 bases, 5 bases remained unmatched. In germline, CDR1 is SGHNT, CDR2 YENEEA. The CDR3 runs 14 residues. As DNA, the CDR3 is TGTGCCAGCATGGGCGGGGGGATCTACAATGAGCAGTTCTTC. Its protein is CASMGGGIYNEQFF.

This chain connects TRBV5-4 to TRBJ2-7, with TRBD2 matching over 10 bases. This CDR3 comprises 13 residues. V dropped 7 bases and J dropped 2; count of bases not matched to a gene: 3. Germline V lookup: CDR1 SGHNT, CDR2 YYREEE (reference sequence). The CDR3 DNA is TGTGCCAGCGGGCTAGCGGGGGCCTACGAGCAGTACTTC. Translation: CASGLAGAYEQYF.

The chain recombines TRBV10-3 with TRBJ2-7; the match to TRBD1 covers 7 bases. CDR3 length: 16 amino acids. V lost 2 bases and J lost 1; bases outside the gene matches: 8. Germline V lookup: CDR1 ENHRY, CDR2 SYGVKD. The CDR3 nucleotides are TGTGCCATCAGTGAGAGCGACAGGGTTGGTTCCTACGAGCAGTACTTC. As protein: CAISESDRVGSYEQYF.

The chain couples TRBV7-2 to TRBJ2-1; perhaps TRBD2 as D (6 bases). Per germline, CDR1 SGHTA and CDR2 FQGNSA. The CDR3 runs to 16 residues. V gave up 5 bases and J gave up 6 bases, with 20 bases separating them. In DNA form, the CDR3 reads TGTGCCAGCAGCCCAAGCGGGTTCCGGAGGGGCAATGAGCAGTTCTTC. Amino acid sequence: CASSPSGFRRGNEQFF.

This clone was seen just once. The V gene is TRBV19, the J gene TRBJ2-7; perhaps TRBD2 as D (6 bases). This CDR3 contains 16 residues. CDR1 is LNHDA, CDR2 SQIVND, per germline (reference sequence). V shed 3 bases and J shed 0 bases, with 15 bases lying between them. The CDR3 nucleotides read TGTGCCAGTAGTATCCGGGACGGGGGTAGCTCCTACGAGCAGTACTTC. Protein sequence: CASSIRDGGSSYEQYF.

This chain links TRBV4-3 with TRBJ2-7; 9 positions match TRBD2. Losses at the gene ends were 0 bases for V and 5 bases for J; bases not matched to a gene: 20. Looked up from germline, CDR1 is LGHNA and CDR2 is YSLEER. The CDR3 totals 20 residues. CDR3: CASSQDEGGSSGETLHEQYV. The CDR3 nucleotides are TGCGCCAGCAGCCAAGATGAAGGGGGGTCTAGCGGGGAGACCCTACACGAGCAGTACGTC.

The gene calls are TRBV5-1 and TRBJ2-5; TRBD1 might be the D (6 bases). The germline CDR1 and CDR2 sequences are SGHRS and YFSETQ. The CDR3 is 17 amino acids. V dropped 0 bases and J dropped 0 bases, with 15 bases sitting between them. Here the CDR3 reads CASSLDADRRYQETQYF. CDR3 DNA: TGCGCCAGCAGCTTGGATGCAGACAGGAGGTACCAAGAGACCCAGTACTTC.